Below are 26 T cell receptor beta chains sequenced from a single sample in a study of beta chain features in type 1 diabetes. Study findings and constraints: When Type 1 diabetes patients were examined, their TCRB CDR3s proved moderately but significantly shorter in all four CD4+ subsets.

Reverse transcribing all isolated RNA meant expressed TCRB transcripts were sequenced. Some clones are missing from TCRdb's copy, which holds only in-frame ones; the method was immunoSEQ multiplex PCR. The sample carries 200,000 to 300,000 clones, 20% recorded once. No antigens are known for them. Sample: naive CD4+ T cells from blood. The receptors stem from a woman in her thirties or forties with type 1 diabetes.

The genes are TRBV4-2 and TRBJ2-5, with D unclear. The CDR3 consists of 15 residues. Trimming took off 4 bases at V and 5 bases at J, with 17 bases between the two ends. Germline assignment: CDR1 LGHNA and CDR2 YNFKEQ. In DNA form, the CDR3 reads TGTGCCAGCAGCCCCTTCGCCTCTGAGATGGAGACCCAGTACTTC. It yields the protein CASSPFASEMETQYF.

V gene TRBV30 combines with J gene TRBJ1-1; D remains ambiguous. In germline, CDR1 is GTSNPN, CDR2 SVGIG (reference sequence). The CDR3 consists of 13 residues. Trimming stripped 4 bases from V and 7 bases from J, with 16 bases between. CDR3 residues: CAWKVREPDEAFF. The CDR3 DNA follows: TGTGCCTGGAAGGTTAGGGAGCCCGATGAAGCTTTCTTT. Together with reference TRBV30 and TRBJ1-1, the CDR3 gives the full variable domain: SQTIHQWPATLVQPVGSPLSLECTVEGTSNPNLYWYRQAAGRGLQLLFYSVGIGQISSEVPQNLSASRPQDRQFILSSKKLLLSDSGFYLCAWKVREPDEAFFGQGTRLTVV.

Of note for this clone: The identical CDR3 is also encoded by other nucleotide sequences in the sample. The chain uses TRBV4-3 and TRBJ2-7, with D uncertain. V lost 0 bases and J lost 2, with 5 bases in between. The length of the CDR3 is 13 residues. Germline V lookup: CDR1 LGHNA, CDR2 YSLEER. This CDR3 is CASSQDRTYEQYF. The CDR3 nucleotides are TGCGCCAGCAGCCAAGACAGAACCTACGAGCAGTACTTC.

This clone was seen more than once but under ten times. The chain is built from TRBV28 and TRBJ2-4; D perhaps matches TRBD1 (5 bases). The CDR3 spans 17 residues. Germline V gene lookup returns CDR1 MDHEN and CDR2 SYDVKM. V was shortened by 3 bases and J by 0 bases, with 15 bases between the two germline ends. The CDR3 loop is CASSLVSVQGAKNIQYF. For the CDR3, the DNA is TGTGCCAGCAGTTTGGTTAGTGTCCAGGGAGCCAAAAACATTCAGTACTTC. Full variable domain (outside the CDR3, taken from reference TRBV28 and TRBJ2-4): DVKVTQSSRYLVKRTGEKVFLECVQDMDHENMFWYRQDPGLGLRLIYFSYDVKMKEKGDIPEGYSVSREKKERFSLILESASTNQTSMYLCASSLVSVQGAKNIQYFGAGTRLSVL.

The chain links TRBV5-1 to TRBJ2-5; 12 bases agree with TRBD1. The CDR3 is 17 residues long. Trimming removed 7 bases from V and 5 bases from J; junction bases left unmatched: 15. Germline V gives CDR1 SGHRS, CDR2 YFSETQ. CDR3 region: CASSLRPGQGARETQYF. The CDR3 DNA reads TGCGCCAGCTCCCTCAGACCGGGACAGGGGGCGAGGGAGACCCAGTACTTC.

The table lists this clone with a few counts. CDR3 sequence (DNA): TGTGCCAGCAGCGGACAGTTGAACACTGAAGCTTTCTTT. Its protein product is CASSGQLNTEAFF. The chain links TRBV5-4 to TRBJ1-1, with D possibly matching TRBD1 (6 bases). This CDR3 has 13 residues. Trimming removed 4 bases from V and 0 bases from J, with 7 bases in between. Germline V gene lookup returns CDR1 SGHNT and CDR2 YYREEE (reference sequence).

This chain uses TRBV5-1 with TRBJ2-6, with 7 nucleotides matching TRBD2. The CDR3 has 17 residues. V shed 1 base and J 2 bases; nucleotides not matched to a gene: 6. The germline V gene has CDR1 SGHRS and CDR2 YFSETQ. Here the CDR3 DNA reads TGCGCCAGCAGCTTGACACCGGCGGGGGCTGGGGCCAACGTCCTGACTTTC. Translation: CASSLTPAGAGANVLTF.

The chain uses TRBV5-6 and TRBJ2-5; 11 bases match TRBD2. Unmatched junction bases numbered 8, after V lost 3 bases and J lost 1 base. Germline assignment: CDR1 SGHDT and CDR2 YYEEEE. There are 17 residues in the CDR3. The CDR3, as DNA: TGTGCCAGCAGCTGGGGCCTAGCGGGGGGTTCCCAAGAGACCCAGTACTTC. Translation gives CASSWGLAGGSQETQYF.

A few counts support this clone. This rearrangement joins TRBV5-4 to TRBJ1-1; no clear D. The germline CDR1 and CDR2 sequences are SGHNT and YYREEE (reference sequence). V shed 0 bases and J shed 6 bases, with 9 bases lying between them. This CDR3 has 13 amino acids. The CDR3 sequence is CASSLAGIAEAFF. CDR3 in DNA: TGTGCCAGCAGCTTGGCGGGGATCGCTGAAGCTTTCTTT.

This clone was observed a few times. The CDR3 nucleotides are TGTGCCAGCAGCACTCAGGGGGCCCTCTATGGCTACACCTTC. Residues: CASSTQGALYGYTF. The V gene is TRBV11-2, the J gene TRBJ1-2; 8 bases are a match to TRBD1. Germline values: CDR1 SGHAT, CDR2 FQNNGV. The CDR3 consists of 14 residues. Trimming at V came to 5 bases and at J to 4 bases, leaving 6 bases not matched to a gene.

V gene TRBV5-1 combines with J gene TRBJ2-1; 10 bases map to TRBD2. The V gene end was trimmed by 3 bases and the J gene end by 8 bases; junction bases not matched to a gene: 5. This CDR3 is 14 amino acids long. CDR1 and CDR2 (germline): SGHRS, YFSETQ. This CDR3 reads CASSYSSGRYEQFF. CDR3 nucleotides: TGCGCCAGCAGCTATTCTAGCGGGAGATATGAGCAGTTCTTC. Full variable domain (outside the CDR3, taken from reference TRBV5-1 and TRBJ2-1): KAGVTQTPRYLIKTRGQQVTLSCSPISGHRSVSWYQQTPGQGLQFLFEYFSETQRNKGNFPGRFSGRQFSNSRSEMNVSTLELGDSALYLCASSYSSGRYEQFFGPGTRLTVL.

This clone was counted between two and nine times. The chain couples TRBV7-9 to TRBJ1-1; no clear D gene. V was cut by 2 bases and J by 4 bases, with 11 bases left in between. The germline gives CDR1 SEHNR, CDR2 FQNEAQ (reference sequence). This CDR3 is built from 14 residues. CDR3: CASSLTYSGTEAFF. CDR3 nucleotide sequence: TGTGCCAGCAGCTTAACTTACTCAGGCACTGAAGCTTTCTTT.

The V gene is TRBV4-2, the J gene TRBJ2-1; 7 nucleotides align to TRBD2. This CDR3 contains 17 residues. Germline CDR1 LGHNA, CDR2 YNFKEQ. Losses at the gene ends were 3 bases for V and 4 bases for J; bases not matched to a gene: 12. For the CDR3, the DNA is TGTGCCAGCAGCCAGGGGGGGGTTACCGGGAGATACAATGAGCAGTTCTTC. It yields the protein CASSQGGVTGRYNEQFF.

This chain links TRBV29-1 with TRBJ2-1; D is ambiguous. The CDR3 spans 11 residues. Between the trimmed V and J ends, which lost 3 bases and 7 bases, there was a span of 7 bases. Germline values: CDR1 SQVTM, CDR2 ANQGSEA. CDR3 sequence reads: CSVDGLNEQFF. DNA for the CDR3: TGCAGCGTTGATGGCCTTAATGAGCAGTTCTTC.

V usage is TRBV7-9 and J usage is TRBJ1-6, with unresolved D. Trimming pared 1 base from V and 9 bases from J, leaving 13 bases between. The CDR3 has 15 amino acids. The germline gives CDR1 SEHNR, CDR2 FQNEAQ (reference sequence). In DNA form, the CDR3 reads TGTGCCAGCAGCTTAGGGGCCTCGTCGTCTTCACCCCTCCACTTT. As protein: CASSLGASSSSPLHF.

The chain uses TRBV5-4 and TRBJ2-1; 9 bases are shared with TRBD1. The CDR3 loop spans 16 amino acids. Germline assignment: CDR1 SGHNT and CDR2 YYREEE (reference sequence). The trim removed 2 bases at V and 2 bases at J, leaving 5 bases unmatched. The chain's CDR3 is CASSLGGQGTYNEQFF. CDR3 bases: TGTGCCAGCAGCTTAGGGGGACAGGGTACCTACAATGAGCAGTTCTTC. The complete variable domain, with remaining parts taken from reference TRBV5-4 and TRBJ2-1, reads ETGVTQSPTHLIKTRGQQVTLRCSSQSGHNTVSWYQQALGQGPQFIFQYYREEENGRGNFPPRFSGLQFPNYSSELNVNALELDDSALYLCASSLGGQGTYNEQFFGPGTRLTVL.

Only a few counts were recorded for this clone. This chain uses TRBV7-2 with TRBJ2-1, with a possible D match to TRBD2 (5 bases). This CDR3 region has 14 residues. V was clipped by 0 bases and J by 9 bases, with 12 bases between them. CDR1 SGHTA and CDR2 FQGNSA come from the germline V gene. CDR3 in DNA: TGTGCCAGCAGCTTAGCGGGAGCGCTCAGTGAGCAGTTCTTC. The encoded protein is CASSLAGALSEQFF. Together with reference TRBV7-2 and TRBJ2-1, the CDR3 gives the full variable domain: GAGVSQSPSNKVTEKGKDVELRCDPISGHTALYWYRQSLGQGLEFLIYFQGNSAPDKSGLPSDRFSAERTGGSVSTLTIQRTQQEDSAVYLCASSLAGALSEQFFGPGTRLTVL.

This clone turned up a few times. The rearrangement links TRBV5-1 to TRBJ1-1; TRBD1 might be the D (6 bases). Germline CDR1 reads SGHRS; CDR2 reads YFSETQ. The CDR3 runs 14 residues. Trimming left V 1 base short and J 3 bases short, with 10 bases between. The CDR3 protein is CASSLSGVDTEAFF. The CDR3 coding sequence is TGCGCCAGCAGCTTGTCAGGGGTCGACACTGAAGCTTTCTTT. The full variable domain, rest sourced from reference TRBV5-1 and TRBJ1-1, is KAGVTQTPRYLIKTRGQQVTLSCSPISGHRSVSWYQQTPGQGLQFLFEYFSETQRNKGNFPGRFSGRQFSNSRSEMNVSTLELGDSALYLCASSLSGVDTEAFFGQGTRLTVV.

The chain carries TRBV7-2 and TRBJ2-7; the D is unclear. V shed 6 bases and J shed 6 bases, with 9 bases lying between them. Germline V gene lookup returns CDR1 SGHTA and CDR2 FQGNSA. The CDR3 covers 11 residues. The CDR3 loop reads CASSSTVEQYF. In DNA form, the CDR3 reads TGTGCCAGCAGTTCAACTGTCGAGCAGTACTTC.

The genes are TRBV7-9 and TRBJ2-1, with 7 bases matching TRBD1. V lost 0 bases and J lost 6; bases outside the gene matches: 8. The CDR3 consists of 16 residues. Germline V gene data show CDR1 as SEHNR and CDR2 as FQNEAQ (reference sequence). CDR3 DNA: TGTGCCAGCAGCTTAGCGGTACAGGGGATAGGCAATGAGCAGTTCTTC. This codes for CASSLAVQGIGNEQFF.

The V and J genes are TRBV5-1 and TRBJ2-5; 7 positions agree with TRBD2. The junction had 16 bases not matched to a gene; V was cut back by 1 base and J by 7 bases. The CDR3 extends over 17 amino acids. Per germline, CDR1 SGHRS and CDR2 YFSETQ. The CDR3 DNA sequence: TGCGCCAGCAGCTTGTCCCCCCCCACAGCTCCGGGAGGGACCCAGTACTTC. It yields the protein CASSLSPPTAPGGTQYF.

The V gene is TRBV28, the J gene TRBJ2-7; D gene ambiguous. V lost 5 bases, J lost 3 bases, and 14 bases lay in between. CDR3 length: 14 amino acids. Germline assignment: CDR1 MDHEN and CDR2 SYDVKM. The CDR3 protein is CASSPPQYNYEQYF. In DNA, the CDR3 is TGTGCCAGCAGTCCACCCCAATACAACTACGAGCAGTACTTC.

This clone was seen more than once but under ten times. The chain carries TRBV10-3 and TRBJ1-6; D is possibly TRBD1 (5 bases). The CDR3 has 12 residues. Looked up from germline, CDR1 is ENHRY and CDR2 is SYGVKD. Trimming removed 11 bases from V and 7 bases from J, with 12 bases in between. CDR3 DNA: TGTGCCGTCCAGGGTACGAATTCACCCCTCCACTTT. It translates to CAVQGTNSPLHF.

This clone was found a few times. The chain couples TRBV28 to TRBJ2-4, with D uncertain. The CDR3 sequence is 13 residues long. V lost 8 bases to trimming and J lost 0 bases, with 8 bases between them. Germline CDR1 and CDR2: MDHEN and SYDVKM. The CDR3 sequence is CASLDIAKNIQYF. CDR3 nucleotides: TGTGCCAGCTTAGACATAGCCAAAAACATTCAGTACTTC.

This clone was observed a few times. V is TRBV9 and J is TRBJ2-7; no clear D gene. V was pared by 0 bases and J by 0 bases, with 4 bases between. The germline gives CDR1 SGDLS, CDR2 YYNGEE. The CDR3 spans 13 residues. The CDR3 loop reads CASSVAGSYEQYF. CDR3 nucleotides: TGTGCCAGCAGCGTAGCCGGCTCCTACGAGCAGTACTTC. Full variable domain (remainder filled in from reference TRBV9 and TRBJ2-7): DSGVTQTPKHLITATGQRVTLRCSPRSGDLSVYWYQQSLDQGLQFLIQYYNGEERAKGNILERFSAQQFPDLHSELNLSSLELGDSALYFCASSVAGSYEQYFGPGTRLTVT.

V and J are TRBV30 and TRBJ2-7; the D gene is possibly TRBD1 (6 bases). The CDR3 length is 12 residues. Trimming cost V 3 bases and J 4 bases, with 10 bases left between them. Germline CDR1 is GTSNPN and CDR2 is SVGIG (reference sequence). The CDR3 loop is CAWSLQGYEQYF. The CDR3 DNA follows: TGTGCCTGGAGCCTACAGGGTTACGAGCAGTACTTC.